This TCR beta chain was recorded in a study of T cells after yellow fever vaccination. In TCRdb, the 5' RACE reads were re-called with MiXCR into one record per CDR3 protein. The table includes around 590,000 distinct CDR3 sequences, 10% to 15% detected once. The germline V gene has CDR1 LGHNA and CDR2 YSLEER. Trimming pared 3 bases from V and 2 bases from J, leaving 9 bases between. The CDR3 covers 14 residues. This clonotype was sampled from a man younger than 45 who received the YFV17D yellow fever vaccine. The rearrangement links TRBV4-3 to TRBJ2-3; D gene ambiguous. Specimen: PBMCs, collected on the day of the yellow fever booster vaccination. CDR3 region: CASSHFQLTDTQYF. The CDR3 nucleotides are TGCGCCAGCAGCCATTTTCAACTCACAGATACGCAGTATTTT.